This T cell receptor (beta chain) was captured by sequencing in a study of beta chain features in type 1 diabetes. Findings and limits, study-wide: With patients and controls alike, PCR might favor shorter templates to an equal degree.

It was via CD45RO/CCR7/CD25/CD127/CD95/CD27 that CD4+ naive, central memory, regulatory and stem cell-like memory cells were sorted. Trimming pared 5 bases from V and 0 bases from J, leaving 10 bases between. Per germline, CDR1 SGHAT and CDR2 FQNNGV. This CDR3 is built from 14 residues. The investigators reverse transcribed all of the isolated RNA, so they sequenced expressed TCRB transcripts. Sequenced by immunoSEQ multiplex PCR; TCRdb stores in-frame clones only, minus some. This sample has roughly 400,000 clones, with 11% to 15% found just once. Details on this clone: The target antigen is unknown.

The clonotype comes from a man aged 25-45 years in good health. Sequencing was done on a sample of naive CD4+ T cells from blood. The V and J genes are TRBV11-2 and TRBJ1-2, with D unresolved. The CDR3 nucleotides read TGTGCCAGCAGCACACCTCCCGCTAACTATGGCTACACCTTC. Its protein product is CASSTPPANYGYTF. Together with reference TRBV11-2 and TRBJ1-2, the CDR3 gives the full variable domain: EAGVAQSPRYKIIEKRQSVAFWCNPISGHATLYWYQQILGQGPKLLIQFQNNGVVDDSQLPKDRFSAERLKGVDSTLKIQPAKLEDSAVYLCASSTPPANYGYTFGSGTRLTVV.